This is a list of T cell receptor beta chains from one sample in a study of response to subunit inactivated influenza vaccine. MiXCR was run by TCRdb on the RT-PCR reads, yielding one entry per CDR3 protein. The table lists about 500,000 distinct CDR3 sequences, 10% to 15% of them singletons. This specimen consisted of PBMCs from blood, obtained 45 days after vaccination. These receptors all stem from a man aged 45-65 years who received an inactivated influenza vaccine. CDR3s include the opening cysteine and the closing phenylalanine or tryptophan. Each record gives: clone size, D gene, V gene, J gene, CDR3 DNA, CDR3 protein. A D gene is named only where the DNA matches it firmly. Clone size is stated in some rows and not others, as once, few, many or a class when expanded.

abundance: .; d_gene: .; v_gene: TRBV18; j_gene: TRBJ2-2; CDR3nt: TGTGCCAGCTCATCGACAACCGGGGAGCTGTTTTTT; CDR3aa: CASSSTTGELFF
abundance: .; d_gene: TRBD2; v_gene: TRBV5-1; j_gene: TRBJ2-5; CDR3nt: TGCGCCAGCAGCTTGGCGCTGCGGGAGGAGACCCAGTACTTC; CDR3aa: CASSLALREETQYF
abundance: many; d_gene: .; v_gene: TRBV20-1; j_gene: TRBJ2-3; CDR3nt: TGCAGTGCTAGTGGTAGGACACAACCTAGCACAGATACGCAGTATTTT; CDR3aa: CSASGRTQPSTDTQYF
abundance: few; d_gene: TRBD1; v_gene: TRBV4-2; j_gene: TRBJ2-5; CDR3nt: TGTGCCAGCAGCCATACCGACAGGGCGGAGGAGACCCAGTACTTC; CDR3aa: CASSHTDRAEETQYF
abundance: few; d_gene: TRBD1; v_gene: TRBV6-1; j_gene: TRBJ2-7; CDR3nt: TGTGCCAGCAGAAGCCGGGACAGGGGGCTCGTCGAGCAGTACTTC; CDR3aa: CASRSRDRGLVEQYF
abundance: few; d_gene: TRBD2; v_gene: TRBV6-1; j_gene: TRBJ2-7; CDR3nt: TGTGCCAGCAGAACCACTAGCGGGCCCTCCTACGAGCAGTACTTC; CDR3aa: CASRTTSGPSYEQYF
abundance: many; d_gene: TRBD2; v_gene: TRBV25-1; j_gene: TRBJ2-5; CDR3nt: TGTGCCAGCAGTGACCTAAAGCGGGGGACCCAAGAGACCCAGTACTTC; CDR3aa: CASSDLKRGTQETQYF
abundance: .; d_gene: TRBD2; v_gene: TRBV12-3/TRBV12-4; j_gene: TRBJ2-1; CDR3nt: TGTACCAGCAGTTTCGGGCTCGGCGGGAGGATACCCTACAATGAGCAGTTCTTC; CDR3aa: CTSSFGLGGRIPYNEQFF
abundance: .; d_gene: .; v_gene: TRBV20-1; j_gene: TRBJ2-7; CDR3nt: TGCAGTGCTAGAGTGGGTCAGGGCCACGAGCAGTACTTC; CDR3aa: CSARVGQGHEQYF
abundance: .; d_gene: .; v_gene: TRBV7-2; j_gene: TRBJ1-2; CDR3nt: TGTGCCAGCGGTACGGAATTGGATCGGAAACTTTATGGCTACACCTTC; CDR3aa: CASGTELDRKLYGYTF
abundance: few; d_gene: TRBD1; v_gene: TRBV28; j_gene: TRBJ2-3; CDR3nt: TGTGCCAGCAGTACACCGGGACAGGGGGCTTCAGATACGCAGTATTTT; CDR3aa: CASSTPGQGASDTQYF
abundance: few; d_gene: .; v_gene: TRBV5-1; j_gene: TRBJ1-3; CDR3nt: TGCGCCAGCAGCTTGGCCGACGGGGGCTCTGGAAACACCATATATTTT; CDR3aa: CASSLADGGSGNTIYF
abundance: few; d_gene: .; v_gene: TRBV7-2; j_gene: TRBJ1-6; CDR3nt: TGTGCCAGCAGCACGACGACCCCCAATTCACCCCTCCACTTT; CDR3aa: CASSTTTPNSPLHF
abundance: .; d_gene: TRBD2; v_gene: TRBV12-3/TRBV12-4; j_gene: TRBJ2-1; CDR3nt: TGTGCCAGCAGCTCCGGACTAGCGGTAATCTACAATGAGCAGTTCTTC; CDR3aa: CASSSGLAVIYNEQFF
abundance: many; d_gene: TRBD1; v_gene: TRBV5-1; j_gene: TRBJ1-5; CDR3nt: TGCGCCAGCAGCTTACAGGGGAATAGCAATCAGCCCCAGCATTTT; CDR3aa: CASSLQGNSNQPQHF
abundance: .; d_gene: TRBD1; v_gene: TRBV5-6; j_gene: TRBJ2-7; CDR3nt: TGTGCCATCGGCCCGGGACAGATCTGCGAGCAGTACTTC; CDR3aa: CAIGPGQICEQYF
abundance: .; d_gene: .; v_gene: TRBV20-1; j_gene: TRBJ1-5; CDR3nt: TGCAGTGCTGAGGGACCGTATAGCAATCAGCCCCAGCATTTT; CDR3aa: CSAEGPYSNQPQHF
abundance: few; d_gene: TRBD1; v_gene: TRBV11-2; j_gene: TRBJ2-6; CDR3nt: TGTGCCAGCAGTCCAGGGGGCGCGACGTCTGGGGCCAACGTCCTGACTTTC; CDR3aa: CASSPGGATSGANVLTF
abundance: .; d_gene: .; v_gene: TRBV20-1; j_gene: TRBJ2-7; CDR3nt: TGCAGTGCCACAGACAGGAAGGTCTCCTACGAGCAGTACTTC; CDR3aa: CSATDRKVSYEQYF
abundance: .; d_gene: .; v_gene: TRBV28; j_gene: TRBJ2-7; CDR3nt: TGTGCCAGCAGTTTATTAATTGGTAGGGGTCACGAGCAGTACTTC; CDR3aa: CASSLLIGRGHEQYF
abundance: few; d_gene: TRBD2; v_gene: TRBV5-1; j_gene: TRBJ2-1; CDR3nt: TGCGCCAGCAGCCCCCTTCCGACTAGCGGGGGGGCTGTTGAGCAGTTCTTC; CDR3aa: CASSPLPTSGGAVEQFF
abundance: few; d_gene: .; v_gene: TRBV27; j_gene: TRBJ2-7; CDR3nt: TGTGCCAGCAGTTTGAGGCTTGTTGGGGTGCAGGCTTCGTCCTACGAGCAGTACTTC; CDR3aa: CASSLRLVGVQASSYEQYF
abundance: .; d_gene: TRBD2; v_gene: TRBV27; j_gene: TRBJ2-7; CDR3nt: TGTGCCAGCAGTATGGGACTAGCGGACTACGAGCAGTACTTC; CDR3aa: CASSMGLADYEQYF
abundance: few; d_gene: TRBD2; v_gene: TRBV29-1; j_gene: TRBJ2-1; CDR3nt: TGCAGCGTCCCTGGCGGGGGGCTGGTCTTC; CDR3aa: CSVPGGGLVF
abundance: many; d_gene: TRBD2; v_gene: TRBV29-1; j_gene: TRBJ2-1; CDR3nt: TGCAGCGTTGAGGGGACTAGCGGCTCCTACAATGAGCAGTTCTTC; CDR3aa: CSVEGTSGSYNEQFF
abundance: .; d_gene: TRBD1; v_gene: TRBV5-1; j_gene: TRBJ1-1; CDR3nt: TGCGCCAGCAGCTCAACAGGGGGCGTAAACACTGAAGCTTTCTTT; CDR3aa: CASSSTGGVNTEAFF
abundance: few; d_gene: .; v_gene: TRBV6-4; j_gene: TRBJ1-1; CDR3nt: TGTGCCAGCCCAGGACACCTGAACACTGAAGCTTTCTTT; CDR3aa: CASPGHLNTEAFF
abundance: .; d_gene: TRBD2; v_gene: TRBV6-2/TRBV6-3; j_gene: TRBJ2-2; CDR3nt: TGTGCCAGCAGGGGGACTAGCGGGGAACCCACCGGGGAGCTGTTTTTT; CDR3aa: CASRGTSGEPTGELFF
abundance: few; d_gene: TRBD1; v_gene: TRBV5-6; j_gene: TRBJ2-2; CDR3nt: TGTGCCAGCAGCTTGCCGGGACAGGGTATCACCGGGGAGCTGTTTTTT; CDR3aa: CASSLPGQGITGELFF
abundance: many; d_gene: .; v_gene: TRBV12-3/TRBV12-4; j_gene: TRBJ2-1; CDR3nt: TGTGCCAGCAGTTTTTGGCCTCCCCCGCGGGATGAGCAGTTCTTC; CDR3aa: CASSFWPPPRDEQFF
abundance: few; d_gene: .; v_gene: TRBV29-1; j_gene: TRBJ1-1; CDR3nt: TGCAGCGTGAGGACAGCGATAAACGCTGAAGCTTTCTTT; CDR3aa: CSVRTAINAEAFF
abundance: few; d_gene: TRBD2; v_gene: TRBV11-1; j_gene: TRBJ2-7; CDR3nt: TGTGCCAGCAGCTTAGCAGCGGGAGGGCCGGGCGAGCAGTACTTC; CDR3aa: CASSLAAGGPGEQYF
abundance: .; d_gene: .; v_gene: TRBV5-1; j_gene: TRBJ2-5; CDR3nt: TGCGCCAGCAGCTTCTCCATTTCTTTGGGAGAGACCCAGTACTTC; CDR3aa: CASSFSISLGETQYF
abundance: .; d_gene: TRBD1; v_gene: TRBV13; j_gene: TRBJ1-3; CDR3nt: TGTGCCAGCAGCCGGACAGGGACGGGGGGTTCTGGAAACACCATATATTTT; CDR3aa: CASSRTGTGGSGNTIYF
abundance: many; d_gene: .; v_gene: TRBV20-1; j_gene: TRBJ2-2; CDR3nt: TGCAGTGCTAGCGGGGAGAACACCGGGGAGCTGTTTTTT; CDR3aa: CSASGENTGELFF
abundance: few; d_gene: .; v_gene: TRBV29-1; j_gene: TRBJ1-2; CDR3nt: TGCAGCGTTGAAGGGGAGTTCCTCTATGGCTACACCTTC; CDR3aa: CSVEGEFLYGYTF
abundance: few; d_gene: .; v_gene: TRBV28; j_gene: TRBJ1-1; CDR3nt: TGTGCCAGCAGTTTAGGGGGGTCGAACACTGAAGCTTTCTTT; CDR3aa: CASSLGGSNTEAFF
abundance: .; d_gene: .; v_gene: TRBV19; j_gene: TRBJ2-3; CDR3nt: TGTGCCAGTAGTATAGATCATCTAACAGATACGCAGTATTTT; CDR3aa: CASSIDHLTDTQYF
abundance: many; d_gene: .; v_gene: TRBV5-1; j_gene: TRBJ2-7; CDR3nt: TGTGCCAGCAGCTTAGTTCCGGGTCCCTACGAGCAGTACTTC; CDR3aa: CASSLVPGPYEQYF
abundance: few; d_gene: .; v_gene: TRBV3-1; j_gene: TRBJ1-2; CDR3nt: TGTGCCAGCAGCCCGTCGAATACAGGGAACTATGGCTACACCTTC; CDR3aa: CASSPSNTGNYGYTF
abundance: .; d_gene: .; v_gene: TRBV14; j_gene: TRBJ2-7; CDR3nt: TGTGCCAGCAGCCCTCTTGACAGTTGGAAGCAGTACTTC; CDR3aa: CASSPLDSWKQYF
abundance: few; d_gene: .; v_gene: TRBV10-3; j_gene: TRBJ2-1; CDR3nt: TGTGCCATCAGGCCCGGGACCGACTACAATGAGCAGTTCTTC; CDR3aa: CAIRPGTDYNEQFF
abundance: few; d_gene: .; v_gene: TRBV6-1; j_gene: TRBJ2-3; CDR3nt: TGTGCCAGCACCATAGACAACACAGATACGCAGTATTTT; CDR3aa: CASTIDNTDTQYF
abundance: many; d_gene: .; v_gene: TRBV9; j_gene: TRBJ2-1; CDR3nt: TGTGCCAGCAGCGGTCTCGAGGGCCTAAGCAATGAGCAGTTCTTC; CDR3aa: CASSGLEGLSNEQFF
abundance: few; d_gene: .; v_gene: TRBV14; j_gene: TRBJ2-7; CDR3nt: TGTGCCAGCAGCCAAGAAATCAACTACGAGCAGTACTTC; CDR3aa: CASSQEINYEQYF
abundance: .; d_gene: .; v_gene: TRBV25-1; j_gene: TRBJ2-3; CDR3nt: TGTGCCAGCAGTAGCCGTTGGGCCCCAGCGGCAGATACGCAGTATTTT; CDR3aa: CASSSRWAPAADTQYF
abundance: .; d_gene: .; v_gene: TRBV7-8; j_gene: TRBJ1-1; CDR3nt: TGTGCCAGCAGCCGCAGGGGAAGAACTGAAGCTTTCTTT; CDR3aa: CASSRRGRTEAFF
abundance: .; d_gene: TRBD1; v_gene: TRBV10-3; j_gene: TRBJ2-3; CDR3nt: TGTGCCATCAGTGATAGGGGGCCAGGAGATACGCAGTATTTT; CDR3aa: CAISDRGPGDTQYF
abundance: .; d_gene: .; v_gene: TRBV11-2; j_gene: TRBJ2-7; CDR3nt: TGTGCCAGCAGGAACCTCATAAGACCCAACGAGCAGTACTTC; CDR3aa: CASRNLIRPNEQYF
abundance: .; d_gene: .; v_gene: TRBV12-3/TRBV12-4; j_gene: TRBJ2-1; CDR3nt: TGTGCCAGCAGATTCGACAGGAATTCCTACAATGAGCAGTTCTTC; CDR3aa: CASRFDRNSYNEQFF
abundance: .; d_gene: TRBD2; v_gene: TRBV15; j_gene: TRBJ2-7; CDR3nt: TGTGCCACCAGTCCTAGCGGGGTCTCCTACGAGCAGTACTTC; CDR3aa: CATSPSGVSYEQYF
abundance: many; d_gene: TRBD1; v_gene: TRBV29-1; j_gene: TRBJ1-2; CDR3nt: TGCAGCGTTTATGACACGACAGGGGGCCTTAACTATGGCTACACCTTC; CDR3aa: CSVYDTTGGLNYGYTF
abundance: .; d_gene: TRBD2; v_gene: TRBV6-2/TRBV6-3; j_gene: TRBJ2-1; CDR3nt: TGTGCCAGCAGTGAGGGACTAGCATCCTACAATGAGCAGTTCTTC; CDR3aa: CASSEGLASYNEQFF
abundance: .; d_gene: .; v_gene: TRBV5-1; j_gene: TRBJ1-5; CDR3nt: TGCGCCAGCTCCGTGACACCTAATCAGCCCCAGCATTTT; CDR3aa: CASSVTPNQPQHF